This TCR beta chain is from a study of persistence of HIV-infected CD4 T cells. This clone turned up a few times. What it binds is unknown. Nonspecific anti-CD3/anti-CD28 bead stimulation represents the broad CD4+ T cell repertoire. Sorting of responding CD4+ T cells relied on upregulated CD40 ligand together with CD69. Undetectable plasma HIV-1 RNA below 50 copies/mL lasted at least 4 years. Sequencing used immunoSEQ version 4 in survey mode. Method: immunoSEQ multiplex PCR; TCRdb's copy keeps in-frame clones and lacks some. The repertoire has 35,000 to 50,000 clones, 70% to 90% of them found once; the top ten carry over 1%. The CDR3 has 14 amino acids. V lost 4 bases and J lost 0, with 8 bases in between. CDR1 and CDR2 (germline): MGHRA, YSYEKL.

The chain uses TRBV4-1 and TRBJ2-3; D unclear. The origin of this receptor is an adult man with HIV who was CMV-seropositive. Specimen: CD4+ T cells sorted from PBMCs after roughly 20-hour stimulation, collected from a patient who received antiretroviral therapy. CDR3 bases: TGCGCCAGCAGCCCCAAGACTAGCACAGATACGCAGTATTTT. This translates into CASSPKTSTDTQYF.